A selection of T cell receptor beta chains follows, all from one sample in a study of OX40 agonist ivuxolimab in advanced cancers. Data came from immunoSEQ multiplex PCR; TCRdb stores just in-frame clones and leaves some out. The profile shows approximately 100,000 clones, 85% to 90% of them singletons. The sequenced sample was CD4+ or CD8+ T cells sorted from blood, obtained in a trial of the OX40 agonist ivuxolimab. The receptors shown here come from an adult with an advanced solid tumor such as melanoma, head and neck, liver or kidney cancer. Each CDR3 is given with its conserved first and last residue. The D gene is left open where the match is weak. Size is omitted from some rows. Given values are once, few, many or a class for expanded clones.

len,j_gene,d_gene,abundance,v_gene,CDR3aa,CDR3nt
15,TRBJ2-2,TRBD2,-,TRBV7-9,CASSGGLARTGELFF,TGTGCCAGCAGCGGGGGACTAGCGAGAACCGGGGAGCTGTTTTTT
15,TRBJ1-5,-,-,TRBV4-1,CASSQDTGFNQPQHF,TGCGCCAGCAGCCAAGATACAGGGTTCAATCAGCCCCAGCATTTT
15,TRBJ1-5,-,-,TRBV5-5,CASSIGVVSNQPQHF,TGTGCCAGCAGCATAGGTGTTGTGAGCAATCAGCCCCAGCATTTT
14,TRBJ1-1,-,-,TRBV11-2,CASSLGGGSTEAFF,TGTGCCAGCAGCTTAGGAGGGGGGAGCACTGAAGCTTTCTTT
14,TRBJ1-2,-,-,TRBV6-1,CASSETGLAYGYTF,TGTGCCAGCAGTGAAACCGGACTTGCCTATGGCTACACCTTC
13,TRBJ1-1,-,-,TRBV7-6,CASSTPGVFEAFF,TGTGCCAGCAGCACCCCAGGGGTGTTTGAAGCTTTCTTT
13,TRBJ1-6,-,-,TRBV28,CASIPRGPSPLHF,TGTGCCAGCATCCCACGTGGTCCTTCACCCCTCCACTTT
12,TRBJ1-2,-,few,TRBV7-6,CASSLGWGGYTF,TGTGCCAGCAGCTTAGGATGGGGTGGCTACACCTTC
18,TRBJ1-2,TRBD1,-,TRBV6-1,CASSENPMAGGGSYGYTF,TGTGCCAGCAGTGAAAACCCGATGGCAGGGGGAGGATCGTATGGCTACACCTTC
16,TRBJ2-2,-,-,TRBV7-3,CASSPLRGANTGELFF,TGTGCCAGCAGCCCCCTTAGGGGCGCAAACACCGGGGAGCTGTTTTTT
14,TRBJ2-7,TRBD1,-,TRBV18,CASSPSKGAYEQYF,TGTGCCAGCTCACCATCGAAGGGGGCATACGAGCAGTACTTC
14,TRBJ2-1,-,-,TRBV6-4,CASSDPAGGNEQFF,TGTGCCAGCAGTGACCCCGCAGGAGGCAATGAGCAGTTCTTC
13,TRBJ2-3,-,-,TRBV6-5,CASSWRDGDTQYF,TGTGCCAGCAGTTGGCGGGACGGTGATACGCAGTATTTT
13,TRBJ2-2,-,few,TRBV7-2,CASSLYVAGELFF,TGTGCCAGCAGCTTATATGTGGCCGGGGAGCTGTTTTTT
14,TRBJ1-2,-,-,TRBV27,CASSKDRISYGYTF,TGTGCCAGCAGCAAGGACAGAATTTCCTATGGCTACACCTTC
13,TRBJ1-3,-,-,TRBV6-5,CASKSGSGNTIYF,TGTGCCAGCAAGTCAGGGTCTGGAAACACCATATATTTT
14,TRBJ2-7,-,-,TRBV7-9,CASSLGGPSYEQYF,TGTGCCAGCAGCTTAGGGGGACCGAGCTACGAGCAGTACTTC
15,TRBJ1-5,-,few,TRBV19,CASSMVRGGTQPQHF,TGTGCCAGTAGTATGGTCAGGGGAGGGACGCAGCCCCAGCATTTT
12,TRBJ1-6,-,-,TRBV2,CASGWGVSPLHF,TGTGCCAGCGGGTGGGGGGTTTCACCCCTCCACTTT
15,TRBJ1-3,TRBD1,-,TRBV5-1,CASSASGGYGNTIYF,TGCGCCAGCAGCGCATCAGGGGGCTATGGAAACACCATATATTTT
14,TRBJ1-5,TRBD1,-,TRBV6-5,CASAGQGPNQPQHF,TGTGCCAGCGCCGGACAGGGGCCTAATCAGCCCCAGCATTTT
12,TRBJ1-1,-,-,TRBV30,CAWTHVNTEAFF,TGTGCCTGGACCCATGTGAACACTGAAGCTTTCTTT
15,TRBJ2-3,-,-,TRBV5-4,CASSLDGGGTDTQYF,TGTGCCAGCAGCTTGGACGGGGGAGGCACAGATACGCAGTATTTT
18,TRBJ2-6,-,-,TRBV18,CASSPLRMGAGGANVLTF,TGTGCCAGCTCACCACTGAGGATGGGGGCGGGCGGGGCCAACGTCCTGACTTTC
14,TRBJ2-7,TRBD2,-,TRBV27,CASSARGESYEQYF,TGTGCCAGCAGTGCGCGGGGGGAATCCTACGAGCAGTACTTC
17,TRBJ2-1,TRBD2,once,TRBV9,CASSVAFGGASWDEQFF,TGTGCCAGCAGCGTAGCTTTCGGGGGGGCCAGTTGGGATGAGCAGTTCTTC
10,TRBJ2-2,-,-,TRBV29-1,CSVIRGELFF,TGCAGCGTCATTCGAGGGGAGCTGTTTTTT
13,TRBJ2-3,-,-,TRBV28,CASSQAVTDTQYF,TGTGCCAGCAGCCAAGCGGTAACAGATACGCAGTATTTT
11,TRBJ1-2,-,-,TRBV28,CASSLSYGYTF,TGTGCCAGCAGTTTGTCCTATGGCTACACCTTC
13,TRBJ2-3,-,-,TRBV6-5,CASSYLRGDTQYF,TGTGCCAGCAGTTACCTCAGAGGAGATACGCAGTATTTT